The rows below give T cell receptor beta chains drawn from one sample of a study of CD8+CD57+ T cells in acquired aplastic anemia. TCRdb reprocessed the reads via MiXCR and lists one record per CDR3 protein. Altogether 150,000 to 200,000 distinct CDR3 sequences are present, 35% to 55% being singletons, with the ten largest covering about 1.1%. The sample was sorted CD4+, CD8+, or CD8+CD57+ T cells (not recorded which) from PBMCs. Receptors originate from a human donor in good health. CDR3s include the opening cysteine and the closing phenylalanine or tryptophan. Each record gives: D gene, clone size, J gene, V gene, CDR3 DNA, CDR3 protein. The D gene is left open where the match is weak. The size entry is marked missing in some rows and otherwise reads once, few, many or a size class.

d_call: .
clone_size: many
j_call: TRBJ1-2
v_call: TRBV6-1
cdr3_nt: TGTGCCAGCCTAAATAGCGGGGGGCAAGATGGCTACACCTTC
cdr3_aa: CASLNSGGQDGYTF

d_call: .
clone_size: .
j_call: TRBJ2-5
v_call: TRBV24-1
cdr3_nt: TGTGCCACCAGTGATGAACAGGGTCCACAAGAGACCCAGTACTTC
cdr3_aa: CATSDEQGPQETQYF

d_call: TRBD2
clone_size: .
j_call: TRBJ2-3
v_call: TRBV19
cdr3_nt: TGTGCCAGTAGTATCGTCGGGACTAGCGCCACAGATACGCAGTATTTT
cdr3_aa: CASSIVGTSATDTQYF

d_call: TRBD1
clone_size: many
j_call: TRBJ1-5
v_call: TRBV19
cdr3_nt: TGTGCCAGTAGTAAAGGACAGGTTCGATACCAGCCCCAGCATTTT
cdr3_aa: CASSKGQVRYQPQHF

d_call: .
clone_size: .
j_call: TRBJ2-7
v_call: TRBV2
cdr3_nt: TGTGCCAGCAACCGGGGCCTAGGAAACTACGAGCAGTACTTC
cdr3_aa: CASNRGLGNYEQYF

d_call: TRBD2
clone_size: .
j_call: TRBJ2-1
v_call: TRBV11-2
cdr3_nt: TGTGCCAGCAGTTCGCGGGGGGGCCCCTACAATGAGCAGTTCTTC
cdr3_aa: CASSSRGGPYNEQFF

d_call: TRBD1
clone_size: .
j_call: TRBJ1-1
v_call: TRBV5-1
cdr3_nt: TGCGCCAGCAGCGTGGGACAGGGGAACACTGAAGCTTTCTTT
cdr3_aa: CASSVGQGNTEAFF

d_call: .
clone_size: many
j_call: TRBJ2-3
v_call: TRBV5-1
cdr3_nt: TGCGCCAGCAGCTTGGTTTCAGCCGGGAACACAGATACGCAGTATTTT
cdr3_aa: CASSLVSAGNTDTQYF

d_call: .
clone_size: .
j_call: TRBJ2-2
v_call: TRBV10-3
cdr3_nt: TGTGCCATCAGTGAGACAGACACCGGGGAGCTGTTTTTT
cdr3_aa: CAISETDTGELFF

d_call: .
clone_size: .
j_call: TRBJ1-1
v_call: TRBV25-1
cdr3_nt: TGTGCCAGCAAAGATCCCTGGGCTGAAGCTTTCTTT
cdr3_aa: CASKDPWAEAFF

d_call: .
clone_size: .
j_call: TRBJ1-3
v_call: TRBV12-5
cdr3_nt: TGTGCTAGTGGGCGCATGGGGTCGGGAAACACCATATATTTT
cdr3_aa: CASGRMGSGNTIYF

d_call: .
clone_size: many
j_call: TRBJ1-4
v_call: TRBV9
cdr3_nt: TGTGCCAGCAGCGTAGCCGCACGGACAGACGCAACTAATGAAAAACTGTTTTTT
cdr3_aa: CASSVAARTDATNEKLFF

d_call: .
clone_size: many
j_call: TRBJ2-6
v_call: TRBV24-1
cdr3_nt: TGTGCCACCAGTTCCACCGGGGGCCCCGGGGCCAACGTCCTGACTTTC
cdr3_aa: CATSSTGGPGANVLTF

d_call: TRBD1
clone_size: many
j_call: TRBJ2-7
v_call: TRBV11-2
cdr3_nt: TGTGCCAGCAGCTTAGAGGGGACAGGGGTGTACGAGCAGTACTTC
cdr3_aa: CASSLEGTGVYEQYF

d_call: .
clone_size: few
j_call: TRBJ2-1
v_call: TRBV18
cdr3_nt: TGTGCCAGCTCACCACCGCGCAGGAACACGTGGAACAATGAGCAGTTCTTC
cdr3_aa: CASSPPRRNTWNNEQFF

d_call: .
clone_size: .
j_call: TRBJ1-1
v_call: TRBV7-6
cdr3_nt: TGTGCCAGCAGCTTGGGGGGGATTACTGAAGCTTTCTTT
cdr3_aa: CASSLGGITEAFF

d_call: .
clone_size: many
j_call: TRBJ2-7
v_call: TRBV9
cdr3_nt: TGTGCCAGCACCGACAGCGCCCGGGGCGGCGAGCAGTACTTC
cdr3_aa: CASTDSARGGEQYF

d_call: TRBD1
clone_size: few
j_call: TRBJ1-1
v_call: TRBV20-1
cdr3_nt: TGCAGTGCCCCCCAATTGACAGGGGGCGTTCGTTTGGATACTGAAGCTCTCTTT
cdr3_aa: CSAPQLTGGVRLDTEALF

d_call: TRBD1
clone_size: .
j_call: TRBJ2-3
v_call: TRBV11-2
cdr3_nt: TGTGCCAGCAGCTGGGACAGGGGTTTGGCAGATACGCAGTATTTT
cdr3_aa: CASSWDRGLADTQYF

d_call: .
clone_size: few
j_call: TRBJ1-1
v_call: TRBV15
cdr3_nt: TGTGCCACCAGCAGAGATCTACCGGGACGAGCGAACACTGAAGCTTTCTTT
cdr3_aa: CATSRDLPGRANTEAFF

d_call: .
clone_size: many
j_call: TRBJ1-2
v_call: TRBV4-1
cdr3_nt: TGCGCCAGCAGCCAGCTACAGGGCGGTGGCTTGGGCTACACCTTC
cdr3_aa: CASSQLQGGGLGYTF

d_call: .
clone_size: .
j_call: TRBJ2-3
v_call: TRBV7-2
cdr3_nt: TGTGCCAGCAGCTTAGGCCAGGAGTATACGCAGTATTTT
cdr3_aa: CASSLGQEYTQYF

d_call: .
clone_size: once
j_call: TRBJ2-5
v_call: TRBV15
cdr3_nt: TGTGCCACCAGCAGAGTTCCAGGGAACCCCCAAGAGACCCAGTACTTC
cdr3_aa: CATSRVPGNPQETQYF

d_call: .
clone_size: .
j_call: TRBJ2-1
v_call: TRBV12-3/TRBV12-4
cdr3_nt: TGTGCCAGCAGTTACTCGGAGGGCTACAATGAGCAGTTCTTC
cdr3_aa: CASSYSEGYNEQFF

d_call: .
clone_size: .
j_call: TRBJ1-5
v_call: TRBV5-1
cdr3_nt: TGCGCCAGCTTCTCCTTTTGGGAAAATCAGCCCCAGCATTTT
cdr3_aa: CASFSFWENQPQHF

d_call: .
clone_size: .
j_call: TRBJ1-1
v_call: TRBV10-2
cdr3_nt: TGCGCCAGCAGTTCAGGGCTGGGAGCTACTGAAGCTTTCTTT
cdr3_aa: CASSSGLGATEAFF

d_call: .
clone_size: .
j_call: TRBJ2-2
v_call: TRBV9
cdr3_nt: TGTGCCAGCAGCGTAGAGGAGCTATTCGGGGAGCTGTTTTTT
cdr3_aa: CASSVEELFGELFF

d_call: .
clone_size: .
j_call: TRBJ2-7
v_call: TRBV2
cdr3_nt: TGTGCCAGCAGTGAATACGCCAGCGAGCAGTACTTC
cdr3_aa: CASSEYASEQYF

d_call: .
clone_size: many
j_call: TRBJ2-1
v_call: TRBV7-2
cdr3_nt: TGTGCCAGCAGCCCTACCGTATACAATGAGCAGTTCTTC
cdr3_aa: CASSPTVYNEQFF